Below are 15 T cell receptor beta chains sequenced from a single sample in a study of T cell repertoires in cytomegalovirus infection. TCRdb processed the reads anew with MiXCR; each CDR3 protein has one entry. The table has about 570,000 distinct CDR3 sequences, under 45% seen once. No antigen has been assigned to these receptors. This material consisted of cultured PBMCs, taken from culture after CMV antigen stimulation. These receptors were collected from a human donor in good health (CMV status not recorded). Some clones in this sample may be carry-over from other donors' samples.

V gene TRBV11-2 combines with J gene TRBJ2-5; no definite D call. The CDR3 spans 15 residues. The V end was cut by 2 bases, the J end by 5 bases, with 15 bases between. Germline assignment: CDR1 SGHAT and CDR2 FQNNGV. The CDR3 is CASSLQAVRPETQYF. CDR3 in DNA: TGTGCCAGCAGCTTACAGGCAGTCCGGCCGGAGACCCAGTACTTC.

The chain joins TRBV4-1 to TRBJ2-4, with 9 positions matching TRBD2. Trimming at V came to 2 bases and at J to 8 bases, leaving 7 bases not matched to a gene. This CDR3 contains 15 residues. The germline V gene encodes CDR1 MGHRA and CDR2 YSYEKL. The CDR3 reads CASSQNSGSGYIQYF. CDR3 nucleotides: TGCGCCAGCAGCCAAAATAGCGGGAGTGGTTACATTCAGTACTTC.

The chain employs TRBV5-5 and TRBJ2-3; TRBD1 matches at 7 bases. CDR1 and CDR2 (germline): SGHKS, YYEKEE (reference sequence). The length of the CDR3 is 16 residues. The V and J ends lost 4 bases and 6 bases, in that order; junction bases with no gene match: 14. The CDR3 DNA reads TGTGCCAGCAGCCCACTGACAGGGTCATCTCTGGATACGCAGTATTTT. Its protein is CASSPLTGSSLDTQYF.

CDR3 in amino acids: CASSLGGLPTGELFF. The DNA of the CDR3 is TGTGCCAGCAGTTTAGGGGGACTACCCACCGGGGAGCTGTTTTTT. V and J are TRBV12-3 or TRBV12-4 and TRBJ2-2, with 7 bases aligning to TRBD2. V shed 1 base and J 4 bases; nucleotides not matched to a gene: 3. CDR3 length: 15 residues.

J is TRBJ2-7 and V is TRBV12-3 or TRBV12-4, with TRBD2 as a possible D gene (6 bases). V was shortened by 2 bases and J by 2 bases, with 10 bases between the two germline ends. This CDR3 is built from 14 residues. The CDR3 DNA is TGTGCCAGCAGTTTACGGGGGAGTGCCTACGAGCAGTACTTC. Amino acid sequence: CASSLRGSAYEQYF.

The CDR3 DNA reads TGTGCCAGCAGTTACTCGGGGGAAGGACAGCAAGAGACCCAGTACTTC. This gives the protein CASSYSGEGQQETQYF. This sequence joins TRBV6-2 or TRBV6-3 and TRBJ2-5; D perhaps matches TRBD1 (6 bases). V dropped 0 bases and J dropped 2 bases, with 13 bases sitting between them. Germline loops: CDR1 MNHEY, CDR2 SVGEGT. The CDR3 sequence is 16 residues long.

The chain recombines TRBV7-8 with TRBJ2-7, with 8 bases lining up with TRBD1. Germline CDR1 reads SGHVS; CDR2 reads FQNEAQ. J gave up 5 bases and V 3 bases, and 9 bases lay outside the gene matches. The CDR3 is 15 residues long. The CDR3, as DNA: TGTGCCAGCAGCTTCCTTCAGGGGGCTTCCCACGAGCAGTACTTC. Its translation is CASSFLQGASHEQYF.

DNA of the CDR3: TGTGCCAGCAGCTTGCGCCGCAGAGGGACAGGGGCAGATACGCAGTATTTT. Translation gives CASSLRRRGTGADTQYF. The gene calls are TRBV5-6 and TRBJ2-3; 10 bases fit TRBD1. Germline lookup yields CDR1 SGHDT and CDR2 YYEEEE. The V segment lost 1 base and the J segment 4 bases; nucleotides outside the gene matches: 9. CDR3 length equals 17 residues.

V gene TRBV5-4 combines with J gene TRBJ1-4; the D gene is possibly TRBD1 (6 bases). The CDR3 has 15 amino acids. V was clipped by 4 bases and J by 4 bases, with 14 bases between them. CDR1 and CDR2 (germline): SGHNT, YYREEE (reference sequence). CDR3 sequence reads: CASSRGGGINEKLFF. CDR3 nucleotides: TGTGCCAGCAGCCGAGGAGGGGGGATTAATGAAAAACTGTTTTTT.

In this sample, this clonotype turned up many times. The J gene is TRBJ2-6, the V gene TRBV7-2; 7 nucleotides agree with TRBD1. Trimming took 5 bases from V and 1 from J; bases not matched to a gene: 11. CDR3 length equals 18 residues. Germline V gives CDR1 SGHTA, CDR2 FQGNSA. The CDR3 loop reads CASSRQGPVTSGANVLTF. The DNA for the CDR3 is TGTGCCAGCAGCCGACAGGGTCCTGTGACGTCTGGGGCCAACGTCCTGACTTTC.

This clonotype was found a few times. The genes are TRBV7-2 and TRBJ2-5; no reliable D call. The CDR3 contains 15 residues. V lost 5 bases and J lost 7, with 20 bases in between. Germline V lookup: CDR1 SGHTA, CDR2 FQGNSA. CDR3 residues: CASSPWVGPPGTQYF. The CDR3 nucleotides are TGTGCCAGCAGCCCGTGGGTAGGACCCCCTGGGACCCAGTACTTC.

The CDR3 loop reads CATGQGFSVETQYF. The CDR3 DNA follows: TGTGCCACTGGACAGGGATTTTCGGTTGAGACCCAGTACTTC. The chain joins TRBV15 to TRBJ2-5, with 8 bases matching TRBD1. V lost 9 bases to trimming and J lost 5 bases; unmatched junction nucleotides: 11. The CDR3 spans 14 residues. Germline lookup yields CDR1 LNHNV and CDR2 YYDKDF (reference sequence). Full variable domain (outside the CDR3, taken from reference TRBV15 and TRBJ2-5): DAMVIQNPRYQVTQFGKPVTLSCSQTLNHNVMYWYQQKSSQAPKLLFHYYDKDFNNEADTPDNFQSRRPNTSFCFLDIRSPGLGDTAMYLCATGQGFSVETQYFGPGTRLLVL.

This rearrangement joins TRBV5-1 to TRBJ1-6; 7 bases align to TRBD1. There are 14 residues in the CDR3. Germline V gene lookup returns CDR1 SGHRS and CDR2 YFSETQ. The junction had 6 bases not matched to a gene; V was cut back by 3 bases and J by 9 bases. The CDR3 here is CASSSDRNGSPLHF. The CDR3 nucleotides read TGCGCCAGCAGCTCGGACAGGAACGGTTCACCCCTCCACTTT.

This chain uses TRBV5-6 with TRBJ2-3; a weak D match, TRBD2 (5 bases). The V end was cut by 2 bases, the J end by 6 bases, with 16 bases between. The CDR3 length is 15 residues. The germline V gene has CDR1 SGHDT and CDR2 YYEEEE. CDR3 sequence (DNA): TGTGCCAGCAGCTTAATCACTAGTCGTCTGGATACGCAGTATTTT. The encoded protein is CASSLITSRLDTQYF.

This clonotype appeared a few times. The chain combines TRBV7-6 with TRBJ2-2, with D perhaps given as TRBD1 or TRBD2 (5 bases each). Germline V gene lookup returns CDR1 SGHVS and CDR2 FNYEAQ. CDR3 length: 16 residues. Trimming shortened V by 4 bases and J by 6 bases, and 18 bases separated the two germline ends. The CDR3 DNA follows: TGTGCCAGCAGCTCGAGGGACCAACAGAGGGCCGGGGAGCTGTTTTTT. Amino acids: CASSSRDQQRAGELFF.